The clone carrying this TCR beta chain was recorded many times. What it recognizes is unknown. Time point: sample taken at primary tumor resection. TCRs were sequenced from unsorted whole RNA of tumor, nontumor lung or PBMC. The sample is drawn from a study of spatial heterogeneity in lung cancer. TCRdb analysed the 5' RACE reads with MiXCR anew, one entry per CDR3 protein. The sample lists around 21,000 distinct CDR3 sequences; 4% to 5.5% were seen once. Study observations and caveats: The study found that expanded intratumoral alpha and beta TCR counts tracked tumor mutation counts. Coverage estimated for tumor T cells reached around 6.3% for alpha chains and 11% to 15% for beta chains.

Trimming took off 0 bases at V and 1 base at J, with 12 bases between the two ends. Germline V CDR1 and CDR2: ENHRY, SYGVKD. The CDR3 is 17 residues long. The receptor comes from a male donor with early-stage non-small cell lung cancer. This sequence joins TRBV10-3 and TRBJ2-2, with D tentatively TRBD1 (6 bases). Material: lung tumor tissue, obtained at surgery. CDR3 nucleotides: TGTGCCATCAGTGAGTCAGGGGCAGGGGTGAACACCGGGGAGCTGTTTTTT. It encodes CAISESGAGVNTGELFF.